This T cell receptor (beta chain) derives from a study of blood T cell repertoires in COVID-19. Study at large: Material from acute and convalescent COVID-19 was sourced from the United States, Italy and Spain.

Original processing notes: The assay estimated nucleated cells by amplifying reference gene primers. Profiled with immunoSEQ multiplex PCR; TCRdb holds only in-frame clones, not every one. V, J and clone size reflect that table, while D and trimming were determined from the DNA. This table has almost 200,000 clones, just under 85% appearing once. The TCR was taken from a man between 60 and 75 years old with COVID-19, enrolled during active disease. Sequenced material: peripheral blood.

CDR3: CASSPRGNYGYTF. CDR3 nucleotides: TGTGCCAGCAGTCCCCGAGGGAACTATGGCTACACCTTC. The V call is TRBV3-1 (or the pseudogene TRBV3-2), the J call TRBJ1-2; D unclear. This CDR3 spans 13 amino acids. CDR1 LGHDT and CDR2 YNNKEL come from the germline V gene (reference sequence). With 6 bases removed from V and 2 bases from J, the gap between germline ends came to 10 bases.